The subject of this entry is one T cell receptor beta chain. Assembly of TCR beta libraries relied on iRepertoire HTBI primers together with Arm-PCR of CDR3 regions. TCRdb independently ran MiXCR on the multiplex PCR reads; one entry per CDR3 protein. The sample comprises 650,000 to 700,000 distinct CDR3 sequences, around 30% of which are singletons, and 40% to 55% rests with the top ten. The J segment lost 6 bases and the V segment lost 5 bases, leaving 9 bases of the junction unmatched. CDR1 and CDR2 from the germline V gene are SGHAT and FQNNGV. CDR3 length: 15 residues. The sample belongs to a study of regulatory T cells in long-lasting Graves disease. The time point is: persistent/refractory GD, antithyroid drugs over 5 years with positive TRAb. Isolated PBMC RNA provided the starting material for the TCR library.

This rearrangement joins TRBV11-2 to TRBJ2-2; the match to TRBD2 covers 7 bases. The TCR sequence derives from a female donor with Graves disease. This specimen consisted of peripheral blood mononuclear cells (PBMCs), obtained when the disease was refractory, from a patient treated with antithyroid drugs. In DNA form, the CDR3 reads TGTGCCAGCAGCCCTGCGGGGGTTTGGGCCGGGGAGCTGTTTTTT. It specifies CASSPAGVWAGELFF.